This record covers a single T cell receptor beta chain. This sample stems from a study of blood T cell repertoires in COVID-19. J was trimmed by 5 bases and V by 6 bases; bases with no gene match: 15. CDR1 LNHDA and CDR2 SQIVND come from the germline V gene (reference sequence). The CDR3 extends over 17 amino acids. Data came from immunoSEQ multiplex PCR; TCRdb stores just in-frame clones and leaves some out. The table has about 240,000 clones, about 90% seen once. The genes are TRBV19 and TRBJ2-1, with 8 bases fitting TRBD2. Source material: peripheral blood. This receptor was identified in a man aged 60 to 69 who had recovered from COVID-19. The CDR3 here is CASRDVIRGGFDNEQFF. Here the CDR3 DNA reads TGTGCCAGTAGGGACGTAATTCGGGGGGGCTTTGACAATGAGCAGTTCTTC.